Each of the 23 T cell receptor beta chains below was sequenced from the same sample in a study of blood T cell repertoires in COVID-19. Sequencing was performed with immunoSEQ multiplex PCR; in TCRdb, only in-frame clones are kept and a portion is missing. Among over 60,000 clones listed, 82% were seen once. Sequencing input: peripheral blood. The receptors come from a human donor in a cohort sampled during active COVID-19.

The gene calls are TRBV30 and TRBJ2-5; 15 positions agree with TRBD2. This CDR3 comprises 17 residues. Looked up from germline, CDR1 is GTSNPN and CDR2 is SVGIG (reference sequence). The V gene end was trimmed by 0 bases and the J gene end by 2 bases; junction bases not matched to a gene: 4. Here the CDR3 reads CAWSVWTSGGEQETQYF. The DNA for the CDR3 is TGTGCCTGGAGTGTTTGGACTAGCGGGGGGGAACAAGAGACCCAGTACTTC.

The chain combines TRBV11-1 with TRBJ2-7; 9 bases are shared with TRBD2. Germline-derived CDR1 and CDR2 are SGHAT and FQDESV (reference sequence). The CDR3 spans 14 residues. Trimming removed 5 bases from V and 7 bases from J; junction bases left unmatched: 9. CDR3 loop: CASSQFLAGREQYF. DNA for the CDR3: TGTGCCAGCAGCCAATTTCTAGCGGGGCGGGAGCAGTACTTC.

The chain combines TRBV5-4 with TRBJ2-5; tentative D call: TRBD2 (6 bases). Germline V CDR1 and CDR2: SGHNT, YYREEE (reference sequence). The V end lost 4 bases, the J end lost 5 bases, and 18 bases lay between the germline ends. CDR3 size: 15 residues. CDR3 loop: CASSDGSRGRETQYF. DNA for the CDR3: TGTGCCAGCAGCGACGGGAGCCGGGGGAGGGAGACCCAGTACTTC.

This clone came up a few times. The chain uses TRBV7-8 and TRBJ2-6; 7 positions match TRBD1. With 0 bases clipped from V and 1 base from J, the junction kept 9 bases outside the gene matches. CDR3 length: 19 amino acids. CDR1 is SGHVS, CDR2 FQNEAQ, per germline. CDR3 nucleotide sequence: TGTGCCAGCAGCTTAGCGCAGGGGACAGTGCCTTCTGGGGCCAACGTCCTGACTTTC. Residues: CASSLAQGTVPSGANVLTF.

Only a few counts were recorded for this clone. The J gene is TRBJ1-6, the V gene TRBV6-5; D gene unclear. This CDR3 has 14 residues. CDR1 is MNHEY and CDR2 is SVGAGI in the germline V gene. V shed 7 bases and J shed 9 bases, with 16 bases lying between them. The DNA for the CDR3 is TGTGCCAGCAATCCACAGCCGGATTTTTCACCCCTCCACTTT. Encoded protein: CASNPQPDFSPLHF.

This chain connects TRBV27 to TRBJ1-1; 7 nucleotides line up with TRBD1. CDR3 size: 15 residues. CDR1 is MNHEY and CDR2 is SMNVEV in the germline V gene (reference sequence). J was trimmed by 0 bases and V by 4 bases; bases with no gene match: 5. CDR3 region: CASSSDREVNTEAFF. The CDR3 DNA follows: TGTGCCAGCAGTTCAGACAGGGAGGTGAACACTGAAGCTTTCTTT.

The chain carries TRBV6-1 and TRBJ2-7; 11 nucleotides line up with TRBD1. The junction had 11 bases not matched to a gene; V was cut back by 2 bases and J by 11 bases. There are 15 residues in the CDR3. Germline CDR1 MNHNS, CDR2 SASEGT. The CDR3 DNA follows: TGTGCCAGCAGTGAATATTGGGGACAGGGGGGATCGAAGTACTTC. This sequence encodes CASSEYWGQGGSKYF.

The chain links TRBV11-2 to TRBJ2-2, with D perhaps TRBD1 (6 bases). Germline lookup yields CDR1 SGHAT and CDR2 FQNNGV. The V gene lost 4 bases and the J gene lost 7 bases, with 10 bases spanning the gap. This CDR3 region has 13 residues. As DNA, the CDR3 is TGTGCCAGCAGCTACCGAGGGGGCGGGGAGCTGTTTTTT. This codes for CASSYRGGGELFF.

The rearrangement uses TRBV2 and TRBJ1-2, with 10 bases that match TRBD1. CDR3 length: 13 residues. V shed 6 bases and J 6 bases; nucleotides not matched to a gene: 4. Per the germline V gene, CDR1 is SNHLY and CDR2 is FYNNEI. The CDR3: CASRVGQGNGYTF. The CDR3 coding sequence is TGTGCCAGCAGGGTGGGACAGGGGAATGGCTACACCTTC.

The chain links TRBV18 to TRBJ2-7; D perhaps matches TRBD1 (5 bases). Germline CDR1 KGHSH, CDR2 LQKENI. Trimming took 2 bases from V and 6 from J, leaving 20 bases between them. The CDR3 has 16 amino acids. Here the CDR3 DNA reads TGTGCCAGCTCACCAAGGGTAGACAGCCTTTCCAGCGAGCAGTACTTC. Translating gives CASSPRVDSLSSEQYF.

This clone is categorized as medium-sized. The chain employs TRBV4-1 and TRBJ2-2, with D possibly being TRBD1 (7 bases). Germline CDR1 is MGHRA and CDR2 is YSYEKL. V lost 3 bases and J lost 6, with 11 bases in between. This CDR3 is 14 amino acids long. The DNA for the CDR3 is TGCGCCAGCAGCCACGGAGGGGGCGCCGGGGAGCTGTTTTTT. As protein: CASSHGGGAGELFF.

This chain connects TRBV5-4 to TRBJ2-7; D is possibly TRBD1 (6 bases). The CDR3 loop spans 13 amino acids. V lost 4 bases and J lost 3, with 11 bases in between. The V gene's germline CDR1 is SGHNT and CDR2 YYREEE (reference sequence). CDR3 nucleotides: TGTGCCAGCAGCCTACCGGACAGCTACGAGCAGTACTTC. Translating it yields CASSLPDSYEQYF.

V gene TRBV30 combines with J gene TRBJ1-1; D not resolved. Germline V gene data show CDR1 as GTSNPN and CDR2 as SVGIG (reference sequence). This CDR3 is 13 amino acids long. V was shortened by 5 bases and J by 2 bases, with 12 bases between the two germline ends. CDR3 residues: CAWEAQLNTEAFF. The CDR3 DNA reads as TGTGCCTGGGAGGCACAACTCAACACTGAAGCTTTCTTT.

V and J are TRBV7-2 and TRBJ1-3; D is unresolved. Looked up from germline, CDR1 is SGHTA and CDR2 is FQGNSA. This CDR3 has 15 residues. V was cut by 5 bases and J by 0 bases, with 11 bases left in between. CDR3 sequence (DNA): TGTGCCAGCAGCCCAAACAGAGCCTCTGGAAACACCATATATTTT. It translates to CASSPNRASGNTIYF.

The chain has TRBV5-4 and TRBJ1-4, with a weak D call TRBD1 (5 bases). The CDR3 spans 13 residues. V lost 1 base to trimming and J lost 5 bases, with 6 bases between them. Germline V gene data show CDR1 as SGHNT and CDR2 as YYREEE (reference sequence). The CDR3 spells CASSLKGNEKLFF. For the CDR3, the DNA is TGTGCCAGCAGCTTGAAGGGGAATGAAAAACTGTTTTTT.

The V and J genes are TRBV7-9 and TRBJ1-1, with D maybe TRBD1 (5 bases). The V end lost 4 bases, the J end lost 1 base, and 13 bases lay between the germline ends. Germline V lookup: CDR1 SEHNR, CDR2 FQNEAQ (reference sequence). The CDR3 spans 15 residues. In nucleotides, the CDR3 is TGTGCCAGCAGCTCGCCTTGGGGGGGGAACACTGAAGCTTTCTTT. Protein product: CASSSPWGGNTEAFF. Full variable domain (rest looked up from reference TRBV7-9 and TRBJ1-1): DTGVSQNPRHKITKRGQNVTFRCDPISEHNRLYWYRQTLGQGPEFLTYFQNEAQLEKSRLLSDRFSAERPKGSFSTLEIQRTEQGDSAMYLCASSSPWGGNTEAFFGQGTRLTVV.

The table lists this clone with a count of one. V usage is TRBV5-6 and J usage is TRBJ2-7; 8 bases map to TRBD1. V was clipped by 3 bases and J by 6 bases; unmatched bases: 17. Germline V gene sequence: CDR1 SGHDT, CDR2 YYEEEE. CDR3 size: 17 residues. Here the CDR3 reads CASSSIGQGLFPTEQYF. Written as DNA, the CDR3 is TGTGCCAGCAGCTCAATAGGACAGGGTCTGTTTCCGACCGAGCAGTACTTC.

This clone was observed once. The chain employs TRBV18 and TRBJ1-1; 7 bases map to TRBD1. The V gene end was trimmed by 5 bases and the J gene end by 4 bases; junction bases not matched to a gene: 10. The CDR3 loop spans 15 amino acids. The germline gives CDR1 KGHSH, CDR2 LQKENI. CDR3 DNA sequence: TGTGCCAGCTCAAACGACCCAGGGGGTAGCACTGAAGCTTTCTTT. Translated: CASSNDPGGSTEAFF.

The CDR3 region has the DNA TGTGCCAGCAGCTTAGATCGGGAGACCCAGTACTTC. Encoded protein: CASSLDRETQYF. The chain joins TRBV11-2 to TRBJ2-5; unclear D gene. The ends were cut back, 0 bases at V and 5 bases at J, with 4 bases in the middle. Germline assignment: CDR1 SGHAT and CDR2 FQNNGV. The CDR3 has 12 residues.

The chain carries TRBV30 and TRBJ2-7; 12 positions match TRBD1. Germline loops: CDR1 GTSNPN, CDR2 SVGIG (reference sequence). The trim removed 5 bases at V and 5 bases at J, leaving 4 bases unmatched. The CDR3 spans 13 residues. DNA of the CDR3: TGTGCCTGGGGGACAGGGGGCGCGGACGAGCAGTACTTC. Protein product: CAWGTGGADEQYF.

This chain links TRBV18 with TRBJ2-7; D is unclear. The germline gives CDR1 KGHSH, CDR2 LQKENI. V was trimmed by 3 bases and J by 7 bases, leaving 10 bases between them. The CDR3 covers 12 residues. CDR3 nucleotide sequence: TGTGCCAGCTCACCCGCAGGCTGGGAGCAGTACTTC. It codes for CASSPAGWEQYF. Combining the CDR3 with reference TRBV18 and TRBJ2-7 gives the whole variable domain NAGVMQNPRHLVRRRGQEARLRCSPMKGHSHVYWYRQLPEEGLKFMVYLQKENIIDESGMPKERFSAEFPKEGPSILRIQQVVRGDSAAYFCASSPAGWEQYFGPGTRLTVT.

J is TRBJ2-3 and V is TRBV5-4; the match to TRBD1 covers 9 bases. V was pared by 3 bases and J by 6 bases, with 11 bases of the junction left unmatched. CDR3 length equals 16 residues. From germline, CDR1 is SGHNT and CDR2 YYREEE (reference sequence). The CDR3 nucleotides are TGTGCCAGCAGCTGGGCGGGGACAGGGTTTTTCGATACGCAGTATTTT. It translates to CASSWAGTGFFDTQYF.

CDR3 in DNA: TGTGCCAGCAGTGAAAGGGGGACAGCTCCCAACTATGGCTACACCTTC. It translates to CASSERGTAPNYGYTF. V usage is TRBV6-1 and J usage is TRBJ1-2; the match to TRBD1 covers 7 bases. The ends lost 2 bases at V and 2 bases at J; junction bases unmatched: 8. This CDR3 has 16 amino acids. Germline-derived CDR1 and CDR2 are MNHNS and SASEGT.